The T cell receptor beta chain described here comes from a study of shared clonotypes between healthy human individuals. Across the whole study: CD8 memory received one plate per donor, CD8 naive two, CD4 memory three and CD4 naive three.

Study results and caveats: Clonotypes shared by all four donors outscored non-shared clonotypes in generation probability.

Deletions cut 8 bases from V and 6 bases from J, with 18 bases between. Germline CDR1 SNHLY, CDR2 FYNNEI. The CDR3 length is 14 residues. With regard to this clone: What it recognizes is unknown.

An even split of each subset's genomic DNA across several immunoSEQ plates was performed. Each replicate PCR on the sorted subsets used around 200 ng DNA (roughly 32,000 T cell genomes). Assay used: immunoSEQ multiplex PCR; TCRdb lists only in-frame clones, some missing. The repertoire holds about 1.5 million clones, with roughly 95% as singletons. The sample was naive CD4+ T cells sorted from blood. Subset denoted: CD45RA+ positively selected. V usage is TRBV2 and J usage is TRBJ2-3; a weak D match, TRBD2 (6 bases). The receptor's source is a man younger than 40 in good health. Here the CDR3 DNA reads TGTGCCAGCCGGGACTCCTACCTAGGGGATACGCAGTATTTT. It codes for CASRDSYLGDTQYF.